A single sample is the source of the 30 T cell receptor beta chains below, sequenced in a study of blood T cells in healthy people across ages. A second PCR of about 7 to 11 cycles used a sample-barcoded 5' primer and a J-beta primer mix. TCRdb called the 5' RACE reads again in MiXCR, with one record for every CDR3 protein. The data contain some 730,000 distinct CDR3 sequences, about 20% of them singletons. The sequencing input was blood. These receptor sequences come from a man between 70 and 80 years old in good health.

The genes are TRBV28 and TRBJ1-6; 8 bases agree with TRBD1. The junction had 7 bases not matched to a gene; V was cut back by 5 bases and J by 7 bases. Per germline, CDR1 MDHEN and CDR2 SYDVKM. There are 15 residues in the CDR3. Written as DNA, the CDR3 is TGTGCCAGCAGTGACTCGACAGGGGCCAATTCACCCCTCCACTTT. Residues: CASSDSTGANSPLHF.

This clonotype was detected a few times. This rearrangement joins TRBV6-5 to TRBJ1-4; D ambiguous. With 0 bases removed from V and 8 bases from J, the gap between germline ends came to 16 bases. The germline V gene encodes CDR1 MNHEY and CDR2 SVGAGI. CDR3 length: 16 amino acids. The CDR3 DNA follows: TGTGCCAGCAGTTACTCTAGTCCCACTCGATGGGAAAAACTGTTTTTT. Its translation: CASSYSSPTRWEKLFF.

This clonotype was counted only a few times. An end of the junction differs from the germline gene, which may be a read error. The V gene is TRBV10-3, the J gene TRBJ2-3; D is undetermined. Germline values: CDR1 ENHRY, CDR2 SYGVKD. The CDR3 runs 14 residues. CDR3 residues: CAICLASSIDTQYF. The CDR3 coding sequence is TGTGCCATCTGTCTCGCCTCGAGCATAGATACGCAGTATTTT.

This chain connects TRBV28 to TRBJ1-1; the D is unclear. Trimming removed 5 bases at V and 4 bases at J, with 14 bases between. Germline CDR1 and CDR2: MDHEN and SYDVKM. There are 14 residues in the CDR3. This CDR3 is CASSPPGRATEAFF. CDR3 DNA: TGTGCCAGCAGTCCACCGGGAAGGGCCACTGAAGCTTTCTTT.

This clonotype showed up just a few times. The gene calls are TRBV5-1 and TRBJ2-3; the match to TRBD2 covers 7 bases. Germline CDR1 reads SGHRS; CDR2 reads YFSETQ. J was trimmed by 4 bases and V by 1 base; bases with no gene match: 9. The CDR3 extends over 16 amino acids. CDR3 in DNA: TGCGCCAGCAGCTTGCAGGGACTAACCACCTCAGATACGCAGTATTTT. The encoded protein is CASSLQGLTTSDTQYF.

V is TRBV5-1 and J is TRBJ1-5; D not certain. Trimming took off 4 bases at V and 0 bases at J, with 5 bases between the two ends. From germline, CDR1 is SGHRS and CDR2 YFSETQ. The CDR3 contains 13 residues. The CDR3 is CASSISSNQPQHF. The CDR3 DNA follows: TGCGCCAGCAGCATATCTAGCAATCAGCCCCAGCATTTT.

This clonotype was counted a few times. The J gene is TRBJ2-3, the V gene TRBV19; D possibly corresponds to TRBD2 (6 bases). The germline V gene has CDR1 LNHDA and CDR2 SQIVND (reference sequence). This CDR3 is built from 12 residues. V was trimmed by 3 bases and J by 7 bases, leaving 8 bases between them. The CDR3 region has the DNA TGTGCCAGTAGTATCAGCGGGTATACGCAGTATTTT. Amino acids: CASSISGYTQYF.

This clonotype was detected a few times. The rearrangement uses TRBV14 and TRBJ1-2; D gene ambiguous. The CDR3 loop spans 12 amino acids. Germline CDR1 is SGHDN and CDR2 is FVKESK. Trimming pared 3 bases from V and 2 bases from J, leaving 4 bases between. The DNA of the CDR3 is TGTGCCAGCAGCCAGGAGAACTATGGCTACACCTTC. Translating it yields CASSQENYGYTF.

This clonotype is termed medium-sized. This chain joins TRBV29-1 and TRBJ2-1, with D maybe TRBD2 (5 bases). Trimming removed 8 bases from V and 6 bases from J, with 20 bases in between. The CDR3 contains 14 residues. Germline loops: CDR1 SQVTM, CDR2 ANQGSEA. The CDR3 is CSIWVRGEGNEQFF. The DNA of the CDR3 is TGCAGCATTTGGGTCCGGGGAGAGGGCAATGAGCAGTTCTTC.

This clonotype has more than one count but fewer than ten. In DNA form, the CDR3 reads TGTGCCACCAGTGATAAACAGTCTGGGGCCAACGTCCTGACTTTC. Encoded protein: CATSDKQSGANVLTF. The chain couples TRBV24-1 to TRBJ2-6; no definite D call. Germline assignment: CDR1 KGHDR and CDR2 SFDVKD. V lost 3 bases and J lost 1, with 6 bases in between. The CDR3 is 15 residues long.

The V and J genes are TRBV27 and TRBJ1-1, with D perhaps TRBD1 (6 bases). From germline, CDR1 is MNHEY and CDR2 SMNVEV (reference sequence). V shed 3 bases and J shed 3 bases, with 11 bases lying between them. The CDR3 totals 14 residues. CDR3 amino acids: CASSFGGADTEAFF. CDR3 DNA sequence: TGTGCCAGCAGTTTTGGGGGCGCGGACACTGAAGCTTTCTTT.

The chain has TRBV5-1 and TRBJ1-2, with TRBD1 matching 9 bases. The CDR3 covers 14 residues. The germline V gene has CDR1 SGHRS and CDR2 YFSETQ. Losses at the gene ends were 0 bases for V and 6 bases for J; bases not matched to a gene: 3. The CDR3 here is CASSLDRGRNGYTF. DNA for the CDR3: TGCGCCAGCAGCTTGGACAGGGGGCGGAATGGCTACACCTTC.

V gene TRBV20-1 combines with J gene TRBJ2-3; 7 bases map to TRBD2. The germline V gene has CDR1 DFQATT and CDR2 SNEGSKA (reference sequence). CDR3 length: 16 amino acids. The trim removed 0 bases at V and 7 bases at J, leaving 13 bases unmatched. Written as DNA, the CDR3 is TGCAGTGCTAGAGAAACCCGGGGCGGGAGTTCGTATACGCAGTATTTT. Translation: CSARETRGGSSYTQYF.

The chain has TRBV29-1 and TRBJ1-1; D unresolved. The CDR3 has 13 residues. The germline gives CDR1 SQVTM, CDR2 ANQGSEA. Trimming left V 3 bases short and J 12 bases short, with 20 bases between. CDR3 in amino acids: CSVDIAALGETFF. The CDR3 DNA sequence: TGCAGCGTTGACATTGCGGCCCTCGGCGAAACTTTCTTT.

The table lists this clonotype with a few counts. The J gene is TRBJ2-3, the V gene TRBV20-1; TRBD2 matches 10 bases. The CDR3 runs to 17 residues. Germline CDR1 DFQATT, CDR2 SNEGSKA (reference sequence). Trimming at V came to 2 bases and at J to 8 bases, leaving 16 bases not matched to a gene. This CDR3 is CSARYPLASGGKGTQYF. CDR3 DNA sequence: TGCAGTGCTAGATACCCCTTGGCTAGCGGGGGAAAAGGTACGCAGTATTTT.

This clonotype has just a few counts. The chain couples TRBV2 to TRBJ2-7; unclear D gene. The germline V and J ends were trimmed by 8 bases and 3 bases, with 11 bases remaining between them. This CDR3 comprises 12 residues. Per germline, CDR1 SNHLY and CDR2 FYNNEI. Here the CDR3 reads CASQLTDYEQYF. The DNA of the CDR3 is TGTGCCAGCCAACTCACCGACTACGAGCAGTACTTC.

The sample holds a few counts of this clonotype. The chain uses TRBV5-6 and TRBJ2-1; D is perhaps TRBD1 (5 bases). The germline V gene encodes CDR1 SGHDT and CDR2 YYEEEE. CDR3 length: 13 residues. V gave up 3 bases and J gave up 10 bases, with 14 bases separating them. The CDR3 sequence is CASSSVAGAEQFF. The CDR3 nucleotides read TGTGCCAGCAGCTCAGTAGCTGGGGCCGAGCAGTTCTTC.

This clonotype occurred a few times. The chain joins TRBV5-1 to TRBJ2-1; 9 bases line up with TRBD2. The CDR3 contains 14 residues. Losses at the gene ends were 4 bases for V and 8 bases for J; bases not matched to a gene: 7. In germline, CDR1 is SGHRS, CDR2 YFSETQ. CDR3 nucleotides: TGCGCCAGCAGCGACCCCGGGACTAGCTATGAGCAGTTCTTC. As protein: CASSDPGTSYEQFF.

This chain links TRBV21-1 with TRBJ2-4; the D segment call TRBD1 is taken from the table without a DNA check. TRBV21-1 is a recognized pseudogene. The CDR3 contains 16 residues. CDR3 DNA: TGTGCCAGCGCCCCGAGGGGGGCGAACGACCTAAACATTCAGTACTTC. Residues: CASAPRGANDLNIQYF.

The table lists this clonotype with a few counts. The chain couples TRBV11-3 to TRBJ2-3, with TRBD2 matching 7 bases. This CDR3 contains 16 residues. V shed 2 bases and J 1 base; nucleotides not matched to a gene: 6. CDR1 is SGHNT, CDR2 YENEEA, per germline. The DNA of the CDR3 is TGTGCCAGCAGCTTATGGTACGCGGGAGGCACAGATACGCAGTATTTT. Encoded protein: CASSLWYAGGTDTQYF.

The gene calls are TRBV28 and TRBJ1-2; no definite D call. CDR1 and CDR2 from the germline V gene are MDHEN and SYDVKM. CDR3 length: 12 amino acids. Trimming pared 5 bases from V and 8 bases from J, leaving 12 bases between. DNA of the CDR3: TGTGCCAGCAGTCAACTCCGAGGAGGCTACACCTTC. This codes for CASSQLRGGYTF.

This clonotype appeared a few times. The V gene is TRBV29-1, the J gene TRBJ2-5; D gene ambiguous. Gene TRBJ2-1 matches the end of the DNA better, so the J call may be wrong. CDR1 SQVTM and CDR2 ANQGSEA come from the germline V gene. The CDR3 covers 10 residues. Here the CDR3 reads CSAAMIEQFF. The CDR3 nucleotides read TGCAGCGCAGCCATGATTGAGCAGTTCTTC.

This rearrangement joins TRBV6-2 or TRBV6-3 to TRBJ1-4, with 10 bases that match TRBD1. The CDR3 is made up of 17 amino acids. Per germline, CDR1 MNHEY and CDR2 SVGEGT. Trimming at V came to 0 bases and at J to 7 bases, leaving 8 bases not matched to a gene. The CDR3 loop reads CASSYSIYDRGPEKLFF. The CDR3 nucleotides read TGTGCCAGCAGTTACTCGATATATGACAGGGGGCCTGAAAAACTGTTTTTT.

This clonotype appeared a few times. CDR3 in DNA: TGTGCCACCAATCAGGGGCTGGACACCGGGGAGCTGTTTTTT. As protein: CATNQGLDTGELFF. The rearrangement links TRBV24-1 to TRBJ2-2, with D possibly TRBD1 on 6 matching bases. CDR3 length equals 14 residues. The germline CDR1 and CDR2 sequences are KGHDR and SFDVKD. V lost 8 bases to trimming and J lost 3 bases, with 12 bases between them.

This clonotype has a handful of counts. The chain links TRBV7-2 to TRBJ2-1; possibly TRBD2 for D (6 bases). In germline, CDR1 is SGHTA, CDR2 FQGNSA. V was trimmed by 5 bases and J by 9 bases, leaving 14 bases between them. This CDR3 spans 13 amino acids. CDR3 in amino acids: CASSLLAIGEQFF. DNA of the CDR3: TGTGCCAGCAGCCTCCTAGCGATTGGTGAGCAGTTCTTC.

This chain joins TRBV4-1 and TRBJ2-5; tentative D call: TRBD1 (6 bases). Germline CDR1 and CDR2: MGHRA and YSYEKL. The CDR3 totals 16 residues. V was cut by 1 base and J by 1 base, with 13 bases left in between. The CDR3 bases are TGCGCCAGCAGCCAAGGAAACGGCAGGGGCCAAGAGACCCAGTACTTC. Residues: CASSQGNGRGQETQYF.

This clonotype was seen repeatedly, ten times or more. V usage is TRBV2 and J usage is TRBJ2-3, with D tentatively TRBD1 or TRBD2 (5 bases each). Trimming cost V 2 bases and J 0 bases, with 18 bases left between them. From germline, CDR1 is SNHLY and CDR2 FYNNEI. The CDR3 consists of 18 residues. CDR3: CASSETQGRTTSTDTQYF. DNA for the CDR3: TGTGCCAGCAGTGAAACCCAGGGACGCACCACTAGCACAGATACGCAGTATTTT.

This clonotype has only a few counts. For the CDR3, the DNA is TGTGTCAGCAGCAAAGCCCTAACTGAAGCTTTCTTT. Amino acid sequence: CVSSKALTEAFF. The chain employs TRBV21-1 and TRBJ1-1. TRBV21-1 is a documented pseudogene. CDR3 length: 12 residues.

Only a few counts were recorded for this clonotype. The DNA for the CDR3 is TGCAGTGCTAGCGGGAGTGAGACCCAGTACTTC. Translated: CSASGSETQYF. V gene TRBV20-1 combines with J gene TRBJ2-5, with TRBD2 as a possible D gene (6 bases). CDR1 DFQATT and CDR2 SNEGSKA come from the germline V gene (reference sequence). V was pared by 3 bases and J by 5 bases, with 7 bases between. CDR3 size: 11 residues.

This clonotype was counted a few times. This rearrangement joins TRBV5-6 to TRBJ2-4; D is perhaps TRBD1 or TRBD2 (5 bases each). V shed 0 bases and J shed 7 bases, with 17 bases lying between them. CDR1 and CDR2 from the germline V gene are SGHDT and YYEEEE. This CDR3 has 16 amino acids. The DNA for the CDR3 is TGTGCCAGCAGCTTGGCCGTTGGTGGGGGAAGGAACATTCAGTACTTC. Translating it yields CASSLAVGGGRNIQYF. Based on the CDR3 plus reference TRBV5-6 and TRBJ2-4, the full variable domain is DAGVTQSPTHLIKTRGQQVTLRCSPKSGHDTVSWYQQALGQGPQFIFQYYEEEERQRGNFPDRFSGHQFPNYSSELNVNALLLGDSALYLCASSLAVGGGRNIQYFGAGTRLSVL.